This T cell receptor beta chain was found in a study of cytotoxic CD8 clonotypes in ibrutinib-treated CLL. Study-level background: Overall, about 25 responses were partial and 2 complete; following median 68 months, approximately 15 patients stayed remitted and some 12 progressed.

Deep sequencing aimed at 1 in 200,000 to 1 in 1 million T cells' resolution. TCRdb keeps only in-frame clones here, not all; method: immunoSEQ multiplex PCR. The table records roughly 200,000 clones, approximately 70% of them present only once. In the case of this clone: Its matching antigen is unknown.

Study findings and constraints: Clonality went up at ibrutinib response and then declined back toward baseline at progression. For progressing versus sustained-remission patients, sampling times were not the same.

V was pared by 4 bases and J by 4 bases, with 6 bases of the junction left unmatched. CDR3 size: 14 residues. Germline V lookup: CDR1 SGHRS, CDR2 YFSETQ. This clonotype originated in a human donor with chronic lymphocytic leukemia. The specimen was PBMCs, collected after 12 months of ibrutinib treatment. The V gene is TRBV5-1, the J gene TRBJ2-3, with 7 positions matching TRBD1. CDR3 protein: CASSKGAGADTQYF. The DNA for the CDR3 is TGCGCCAGCAGCAAGGGGGCTGGGGCAGATACGCAGTATTTT.